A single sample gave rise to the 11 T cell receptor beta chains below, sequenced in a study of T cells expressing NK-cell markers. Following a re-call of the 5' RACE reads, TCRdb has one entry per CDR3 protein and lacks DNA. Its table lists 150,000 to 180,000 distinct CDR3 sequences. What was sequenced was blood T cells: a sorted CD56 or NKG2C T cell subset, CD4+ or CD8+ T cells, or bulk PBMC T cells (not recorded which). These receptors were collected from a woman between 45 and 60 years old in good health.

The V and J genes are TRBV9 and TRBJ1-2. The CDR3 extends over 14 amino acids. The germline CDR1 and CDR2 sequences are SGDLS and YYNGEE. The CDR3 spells CASSVAPRTYGYTF.

CDR3 residues: CASSHYGGTSLRTQYF. This chain connects TRBV12-3 or TRBV12-4 to TRBJ2-5; the TRBD2 assignment by TCRdb is unverifiable without DNA. This CDR3 comprises 16 residues.

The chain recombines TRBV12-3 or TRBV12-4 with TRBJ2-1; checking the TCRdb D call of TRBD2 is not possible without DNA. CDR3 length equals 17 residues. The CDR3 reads CASSLMTSGTSYNEQFF.

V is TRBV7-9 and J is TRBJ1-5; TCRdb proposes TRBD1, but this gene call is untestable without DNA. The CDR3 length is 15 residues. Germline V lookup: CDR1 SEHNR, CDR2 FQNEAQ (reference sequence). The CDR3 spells CASSSGQGSYQPQHF. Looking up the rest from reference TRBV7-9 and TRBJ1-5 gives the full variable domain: DTGVSQNPRHKITKRGQNVTFRCDPISEHNRLYWYRQTLGQGPEFLTYFQNEAQLEKSRLLSDRFSAERPKGSFSTLEIQRTEQGDSAMYLCASSSGQGSYQPQHFGDGTRLSIL.

CDR3 residues: CSVEGGGNEQFF. The V call is TRBV29-1, the J call TRBJ2-1; the D call from TCRdb, TRBD1, cannot be confirmed without DNA. CDR3 length: 12 residues. Germline V gives CDR1 SQVTM, CDR2 ANQGSEA.

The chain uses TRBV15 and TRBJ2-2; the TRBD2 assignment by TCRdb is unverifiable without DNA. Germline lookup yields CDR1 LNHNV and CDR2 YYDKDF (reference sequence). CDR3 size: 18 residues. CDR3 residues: CATSRTGLAGGGDGELFF.

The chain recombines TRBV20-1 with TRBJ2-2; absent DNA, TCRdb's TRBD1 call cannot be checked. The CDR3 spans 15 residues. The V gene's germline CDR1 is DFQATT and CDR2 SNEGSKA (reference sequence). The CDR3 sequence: CSAREAGAFTGELFF.

This chain's CDR3 is CASSRVGGPGNEQFF. The J gene is TRBJ2-1, the V gene TRBV4-1; the TRBD2 assignment by TCRdb is unverifiable without DNA. Germline loops: CDR1 MGHRA, CDR2 YSYEKL. The CDR3 is 15 amino acids.

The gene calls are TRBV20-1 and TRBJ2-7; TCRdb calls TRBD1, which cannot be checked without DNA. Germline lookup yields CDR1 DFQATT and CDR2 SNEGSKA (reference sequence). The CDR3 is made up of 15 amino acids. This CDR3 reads CSARAPEGDFGEQYF.

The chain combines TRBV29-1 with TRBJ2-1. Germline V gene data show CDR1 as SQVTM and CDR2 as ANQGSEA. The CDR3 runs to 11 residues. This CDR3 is CALLVYNEQFF.

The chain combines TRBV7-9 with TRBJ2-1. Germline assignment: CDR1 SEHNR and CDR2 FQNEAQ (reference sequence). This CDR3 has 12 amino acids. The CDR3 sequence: CASSFRTVEQFF.